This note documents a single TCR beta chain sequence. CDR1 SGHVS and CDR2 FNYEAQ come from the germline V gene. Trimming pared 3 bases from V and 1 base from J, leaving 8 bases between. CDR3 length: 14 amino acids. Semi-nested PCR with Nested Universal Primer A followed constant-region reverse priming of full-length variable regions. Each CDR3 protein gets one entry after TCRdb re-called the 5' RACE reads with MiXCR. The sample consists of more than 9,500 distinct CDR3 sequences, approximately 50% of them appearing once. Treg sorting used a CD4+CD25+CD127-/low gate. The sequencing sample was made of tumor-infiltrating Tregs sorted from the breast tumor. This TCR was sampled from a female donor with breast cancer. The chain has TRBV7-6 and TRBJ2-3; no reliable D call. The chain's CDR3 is CASSFSRGTDTQYF. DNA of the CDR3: TGTGCCAGCAGCTTCTCCCGGGGCACAGATACGCAGTATTTT.